Listed here are 19 T cell receptor beta chains from one sample, sequenced in a study of cytomegalovirus exposure and HLA in healthy donors. Vbeta (60) and Jbeta (13) primers were used in the PCR. Here immunoSEQ multiplex PCR was the method, and the copy in TCRdb shows in-frame clones only, minus some. The table records some 140,000 clones, roughly 80% of them present only once. The sequenced material came from PBMCs. These receptors were obtained from a woman in her fifties or sixties in good health and CMV-seropositive.

This chain connects TRBV6-5 to TRBJ1-1; TRBD1 is a possible D gene (6 bases). The CDR3 has 14 residues. Per the germline V gene, CDR1 is MNHEY and CDR2 is SVGAGI. Trimming removed 4 bases at V and 3 bases at J, with 12 bases between. CDR3 nucleotide sequence: TGTGCCAGCAGTTTCCGAGGGGGATACACTGAAGCTTTCTTT. This codes for CASSFRGGYTEAFF.

This clone was found a few times. An end of the junction does not agree with germline; a read error may underlie this. The chain uses TRBV7-9 and TRBJ2-1, with 7 bases identical to TRBD2. The CDR3 covers 16 residues. The V gene's germline CDR1 is SEHNR and CDR2 FQNEAQ (reference sequence). CDR3 residues: CSSSGGKTGSYNEQFF. Written as DNA, the CDR3 is TGTTCCAGCTCGGGGGGAAAGACTGGCTCCTACAATGAGCAGTTCTTC. The whole variable domain, remainder taken from reference TRBV7-9 and TRBJ2-1, is DTGVSQNPRHKITKRGQNVTFRCDPISEHNRLYWYRQTLGQGPEFLTYFQNEAQLEKSRLLSDRFSAERPKGSFSTLEIQRTEQGDSAMYLCSSSGGKTGSYNEQFFGPGTRLTVL.

The chain joins TRBV5-1 to TRBJ2-1; TRBD2 matches 8 bases. V shed 1 base and J 6 bases; nucleotides not matched to a gene: 9. CDR1 and CDR2 from the germline V gene are SGHRS and YFSETQ. The CDR3 length is 16 residues. CDR3 nucleotides: TGCGCCAGCAGCTTGCGTGGAGCGGGAGCATCCAATGAGCAGTTCTTC. Its protein product is CASSLRGAGASNEQFF.

The V call is TRBV27, the J call TRBJ1-2; perhaps TRBD1 as D (5 bases). The CDR3 runs to 14 residues. The ends were cut back, 6 bases at V and 0 bases at J, with 11 bases in the middle. The germline V gene encodes CDR1 MNHEY and CDR2 SMNVEV (reference sequence). CDR3: CASSHGAANYGYTF. In DNA form, the CDR3 reads TGTGCCAGCAGCCATGGGGCAGCTAACTATGGCTACACCTTC.

The genes are TRBV6-5 and TRBJ1-2, with 8 bases lining up with TRBD1. The ends lost 6 bases at V and 4 bases at J; junction bases unmatched: 10. This CDR3 is built from 15 residues. Germline CDR1 is MNHEY and CDR2 is SVGAGI. The CDR3 nucleotides read TGTGCCAGCAGCCCTCCGGACAGGGTCGTCTATGGCTACACCTTC. Its translation is CASSPPDRVVYGYTF.

The sample holds a few counts of this clone. The V call is TRBV7-9, the J call TRBJ2-7; no definite D call. This CDR3 is built from 15 residues. The germline V and J ends were trimmed by 2 bases and 1 base, with 12 bases remaining between them. Germline V gene sequence: CDR1 SEHNR, CDR2 FQNEAQ (reference sequence). The CDR3 DNA follows: TGTGCCAGCAGCTTATTTGATGGCACATCCTACGAGCAGTACTTC. This encodes CASSLFDGTSYEQYF.

The CDR3 loop is CASSPPPGMNTEAFF. The CDR3 nucleotides read TGTGCCAGCAGTCCCCCTCCCGGGATGAACACTGAAGCTTTCTTT. The chain employs TRBV28 and TRBJ1-1; no firm D call. V lost 5 bases and J lost 0, with 13 bases in between. The CDR3 has 15 amino acids. The germline gives CDR1 MDHEN, CDR2 SYDVKM.

The table lists this clone with a count of one. This chain joins TRBV28 and TRBJ2-1; the D gene is possibly TRBD2 (6 bases). Germline V CDR1 and CDR2: MDHEN, SYDVKM. This CDR3 contains 16 residues. Trimming pared 6 bases from V and 0 bases from J, leaving 15 bases between. DNA for the CDR3: TGTGCCAGCAGCCCTCCCCGACTAGTCTCCTACAATGAGCAGTTCTTC. Residues: CASSPPRLVSYNEQFF.

This clone occurred once. The chain employs TRBV28 and TRBJ1-5, with a possible D match to TRBD1 (6 bases). Germline V gives CDR1 MDHEN, CDR2 SYDVKM. This CDR3 has 15 amino acids. Trimming took 6 bases from V and 7 from J, leaving 19 bases between them. The CDR3 here is CASSSPGAGEQPQHF. DNA of the CDR3: TGTGCCAGCAGCTCTCCAGGGGCAGGTGAACAGCCCCAGCATTTT.

This chain joins TRBV5-1 and TRBJ2-1, with TRBD2 matching over 11 bases. With 4 bases clipped from V and 4 bases from J, the junction kept 4 bases outside the gene matches. CDR3 size: 15 residues. CDR1 is SGHRS, CDR2 YFSETQ, per germline. The CDR3 protein is CASSQTSGTYNEQFF. The CDR3, as DNA: TGCGCCAGCAGCCAGACTAGCGGGACTTACAATGAGCAGTTCTTC. The variable domain in full, completed from reference TRBV5-1 and TRBJ2-1, reads KAGVTQTPRYLIKTRGQQVTLSCSPISGHRSVSWYQQTPGQGLQFLFEYFSETQRNKGNFPGRFSGRQFSNSRSEMNVSTLELGDSALYLCASSQTSGTYNEQFFGPGTRLTVL.

The chain employs TRBV5-6 and TRBJ2-7; TRBD1 matches 10 bases. With 4 bases clipped from V and 5 bases from J, the junction kept 12 bases outside the gene matches. CDR3 size: 16 residues. Germline CDR1 and CDR2: SGHDT and YYEEEE. CDR3 amino acids: CASSLIGQGVIHEQYF. In DNA, the CDR3 is TGTGCCAGCAGCCTAATTGGACAGGGGGTTATCCACGAGCAGTACTTC. Full variable domain (remainder filled in from reference TRBV5-6 and TRBJ2-7): DAGVTQSPTHLIKTRGQQVTLRCSPKSGHDTVSWYQQALGQGPQFIFQYYEEEERQRGNFPDRFSGHQFPNYSSELNVNALLLGDSALYLCASSLIGQGVIHEQYFGPGTRLTVT.

This clone has a single count. The rearrangement joins TRBV6-6 to TRBJ2-7; 8 bases map to TRBD1. This CDR3 comprises 16 residues. Trimming removed 6 bases from V and 2 bases from J; junction bases left unmatched: 12. Germline lookup yields CDR1 MNHNY and CDR2 SVGAGI (reference sequence). In nucleotides, the CDR3 is TGTGCCAGCAGATATGGGGTCAGGGGGCTGGCCTACGAGCAGTACTTC. This codes for CASRYGVRGLAYEQYF.

This clone appeared a few times. This rearrangement joins TRBV7-2 to TRBJ2-1, with D unclear. The CDR3 totals 13 residues. V lost 1 base and J 9 bases, leaving 10 bases between the germline ends. Germline V lookup: CDR1 SGHTA, CDR2 FQGNSA. The CDR3 sequence: CASSLVVLSEQFF. CDR3 sequence (DNA): TGTGCCAGCAGCTTAGTCGTCCTTAGTGAGCAGTTCTTC. The full variable domain, in which reference TRBV7-2 and TRBJ2-1 provide the parts outside the CDR3, is GAGVSQSPSNKVTEKGKDVELRCDPISGHTALYWYRQSLGQGLEFLIYFQGNSAPDKSGLPSDRFSAERTGGSVSTLTIQRTQQEDSAVYLCASSLVVLSEQFFGPGTRLTVL.

V is TRBV11-3 and J is TRBJ2-1; TRBD1 aligns across 7 bases. CDR1 is SGHNT, CDR2 YENEEA, per germline. J gave up 6 bases and V 5 bases, and 10 bases lay outside the gene matches. This CDR3 is 15 amino acids long. The CDR3 sequence: CASSPEGARGNEQFF. For the CDR3, the DNA is TGTGCCAGCAGCCCCGAGGGGGCTCGGGGCAATGAGCAGTTCTTC.

The rearrangement uses TRBV7-9 and TRBJ2-1; D is perhaps TRBD2 (7 bases). This CDR3 is built from 18 residues. V lost 1 base, J lost 8 bases, and 24 bases lay in between. Germline V gene data show CDR1 as SEHNR and CDR2 as FQNEAQ (reference sequence). The CDR3 DNA reads as TGTGCCAGCAGCTTAGTGGGTGGGGGGGGGCCTACGCGGCATGAGCAGTTCTTC. It specifies CASSLVGGGGPTRHEQFF.

CDR3 bases: TGTGCCAGCAGCGTCTTGTTAGCGGGAGTAGTGGCCGGGGAGCTGTTTTTT. Its protein product is CASSVLLAGVVAGELFF. The chain has TRBV9 and TRBJ2-2, with TRBD2 matching 9 bases. Germline assignment: CDR1 SGDLS and CDR2 YYNGEE. This CDR3 is built from 17 residues. Trimming at V came to 2 bases and at J to 6 bases, leaving 11 bases not matched to a gene.

The chain combines TRBV19 with TRBJ1-1; 10 positions agree with TRBD1. Germline V gene lookup returns CDR1 LNHDA and CDR2 SQIVND (reference sequence). V was pared by 8 bases and J by 3 bases, with 9 bases of the junction left unmatched. The CDR3 is 15 amino acids. Written as DNA, the CDR3 is TGTGCCAGTCTTACCGGGACAGGGGCCGACACTGAAGCTTTCTTT. Its translation: CASLTGTGADTEAFF.

The chain links TRBV6-1 to TRBJ1-6, with D unresolved. The CDR3 spans 15 residues. V lost 6 bases to trimming and J lost 5 bases, with 14 bases between them. The germline V gene encodes CDR1 MNHNS and CDR2 SASEGT. The CDR3 nucleotides are TGTGCCAGCAGCCCCTCGGGAAACCATAATTCACCCCTCCACTTT. Amino acids: CASSPSGNHNSPLHF.

The chain carries TRBV5-4 and TRBJ2-7; 10 bases match TRBD2. CDR1 is SGHNT, CDR2 YYREEE, per germline (reference sequence). V was pared by 1 base and J by 4 bases, with 5 bases of the junction left unmatched. The CDR3 extends over 15 amino acids. Here the CDR3 reads CASSLTSGIVYEQYF. The CDR3 DNA follows: TGTGCCAGCAGCTTGACTAGCGGGATCGTTTACGAGCAGTACTTC.